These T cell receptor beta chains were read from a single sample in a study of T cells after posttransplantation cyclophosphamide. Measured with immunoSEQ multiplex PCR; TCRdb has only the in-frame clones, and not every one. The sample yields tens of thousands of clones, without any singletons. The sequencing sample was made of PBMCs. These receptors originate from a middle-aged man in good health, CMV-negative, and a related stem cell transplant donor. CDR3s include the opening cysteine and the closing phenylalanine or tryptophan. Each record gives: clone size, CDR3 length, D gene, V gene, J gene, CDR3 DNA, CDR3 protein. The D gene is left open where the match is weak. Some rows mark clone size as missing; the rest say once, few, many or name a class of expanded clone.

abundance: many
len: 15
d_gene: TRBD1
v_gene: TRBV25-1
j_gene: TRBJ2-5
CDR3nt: TGTGCCAGCAGTGGACACAGGGGAAGACAAGAGACCCAGTACTTC
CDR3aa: CASSGHRGRQETQYF

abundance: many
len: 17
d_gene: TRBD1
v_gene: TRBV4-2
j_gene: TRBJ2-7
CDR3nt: TGTGCCAGCAGCCAAGATTTGACAGGGAGAAGCTCCTACGAGCAGTACTTC
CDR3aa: CASSQDLTGRSSYEQYF

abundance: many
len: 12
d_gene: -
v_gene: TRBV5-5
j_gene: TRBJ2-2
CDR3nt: TGTGCCAGCAAGCCCCCCGCCGGGGAGCTGTTTTTT
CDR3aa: CASKPPAGELFF

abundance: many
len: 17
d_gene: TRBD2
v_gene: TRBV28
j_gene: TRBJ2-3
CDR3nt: TGTGCCAGCAGTTCCGGGACTAGCGGTCTCCGGATCGATACGCAGTATTTT
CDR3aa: CASSSGTSGLRIDTQYF

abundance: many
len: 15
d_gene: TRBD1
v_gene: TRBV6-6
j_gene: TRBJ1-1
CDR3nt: TGTGCCAGCAGTTACTCGCTAGGGGGCATTACTGAAGCTTTCTTT
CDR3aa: CASSYSLGGITEAFF

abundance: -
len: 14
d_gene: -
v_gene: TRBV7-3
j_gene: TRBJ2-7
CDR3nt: TGTGCCAGCAGTCAAACCCGCGAATCCTACGAGCAGTACTTC
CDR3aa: CASSQTRESYEQYF

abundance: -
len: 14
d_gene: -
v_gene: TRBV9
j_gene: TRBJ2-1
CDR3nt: TGTGTCAGCAGCGTATTTGGCGGTCCCAGTGAGCAGTTCTTC
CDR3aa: CVSSVFGGPSEQFF

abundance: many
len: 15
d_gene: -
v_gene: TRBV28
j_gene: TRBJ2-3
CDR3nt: TGTGCCAGCAGTCCCCCGAGTATCCGGACAGATACGCAGTATTTT
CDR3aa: CASSPPSIRTDTQYF

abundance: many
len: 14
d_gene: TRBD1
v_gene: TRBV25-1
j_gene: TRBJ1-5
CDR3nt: TGTGCCAGCAGTGAAGAGGGGGCAAGGCAGCCCCAGCATTTT
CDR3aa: CASSEEGARQPQHF

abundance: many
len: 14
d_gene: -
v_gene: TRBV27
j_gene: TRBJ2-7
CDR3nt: TGTGCCAGCAGTCCAGGACTCGAGGGAAACGAGCAGTACTTC
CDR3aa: CASSPGLEGNEQYF

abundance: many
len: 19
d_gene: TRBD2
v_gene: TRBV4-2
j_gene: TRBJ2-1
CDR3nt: TGTGCCAGCAGCCAAGATTGGGGACTAGCGGGACAATCCTACAATGAGCAGTTCTTC
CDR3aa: CASSQDWGLAGQSYNEQFF

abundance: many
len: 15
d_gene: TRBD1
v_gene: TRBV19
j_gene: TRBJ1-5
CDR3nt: TGTGCCAGTAGTATGAGCAGGGGGACCGATCAGCCCCAGCATTTT
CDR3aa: CASSMSRGTDQPQHF

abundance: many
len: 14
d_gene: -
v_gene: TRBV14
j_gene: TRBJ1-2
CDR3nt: TGTGCCAGCAGCCAAAAGGACACGTACTATGGCTACACCTTC
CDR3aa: CASSQKDTYYGYTF

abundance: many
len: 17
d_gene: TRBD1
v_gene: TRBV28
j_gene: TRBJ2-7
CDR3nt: TGTGCCAGCAGTTTCTTACAGGGGCCACCATCGTACTACGAGCAGTACTTC
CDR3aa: CASSFLQGPPSYYEQYF

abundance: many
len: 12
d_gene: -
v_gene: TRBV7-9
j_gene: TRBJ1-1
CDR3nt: TGTGCCAGCAACAGGGTGAACACTGAAGCTTTCTTT
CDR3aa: CASNRVNTEAFF

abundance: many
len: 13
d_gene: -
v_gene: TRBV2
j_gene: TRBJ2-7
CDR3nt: TGTGCCAGCAGTCAATCAGTGACCTACGAGCAGTACTTC
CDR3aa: CASSQSVTYEQYF

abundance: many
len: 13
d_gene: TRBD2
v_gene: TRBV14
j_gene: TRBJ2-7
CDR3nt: TGTGCCAGCAGTCGGGGACTAGATCGCGAGCAGTACTTC
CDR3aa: CASSRGLDREQYF

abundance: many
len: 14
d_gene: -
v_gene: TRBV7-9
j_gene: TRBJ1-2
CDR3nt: TGTGCCAGCAGCTTAGACAGGACCAACTATGGCTACACCTTC
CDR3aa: CASSLDRTNYGYTF

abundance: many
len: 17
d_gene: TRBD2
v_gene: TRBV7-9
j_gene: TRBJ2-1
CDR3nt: TGTGCCAGCAGCTCCCCCTACGCAGCGGGGAGCCACAATGAGCAGTTCTTC
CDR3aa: CASSSPYAAGSHNEQFF

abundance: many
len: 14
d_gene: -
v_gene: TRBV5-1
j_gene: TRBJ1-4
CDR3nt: TGCGCCAGCAGCACGGCAGGGGCGGATGAAAAACTGTTTTTT
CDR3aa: CASSTAGADEKLFF

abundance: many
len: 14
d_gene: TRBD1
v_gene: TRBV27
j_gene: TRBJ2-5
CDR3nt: TGTGCCAGCAGTACCGGACAGGGGATAGAGACCCAGTACTTC
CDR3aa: CASSTGQGIETQYF

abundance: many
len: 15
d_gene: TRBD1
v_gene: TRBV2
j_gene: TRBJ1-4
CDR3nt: TGTGCCAGCAGTGACTTCGGGACAGGGGATGAAAAACTGTTTTTT
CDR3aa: CASSDFGTGDEKLFF

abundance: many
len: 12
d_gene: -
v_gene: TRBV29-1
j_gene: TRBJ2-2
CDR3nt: TGCAGCGCGGACAGGAACACCGGGGAGCTGTTTTTT
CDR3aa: CSADRNTGELFF

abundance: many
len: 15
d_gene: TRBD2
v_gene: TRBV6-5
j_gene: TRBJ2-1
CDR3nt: TGTGCCAGCAGTTACGGGCTAGCGGGAGCCGGTGAGCAGTTCTTC
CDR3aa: CASSYGLAGAGEQFF

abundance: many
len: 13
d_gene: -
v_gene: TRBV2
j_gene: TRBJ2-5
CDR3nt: TGTGCCAGCAGTGAGGACACTCAAGAGACCCAGTACTTC
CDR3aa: CASSEDTQETQYF

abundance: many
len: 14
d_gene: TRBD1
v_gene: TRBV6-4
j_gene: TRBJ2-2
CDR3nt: TGTGCCACCCAACAGGGGGTAGACACCGGGGAGCTGTTTTTT
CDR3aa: CATQQGVDTGELFF

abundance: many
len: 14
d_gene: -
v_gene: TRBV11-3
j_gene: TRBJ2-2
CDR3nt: TGTGCCAGCAGCCCGCGGACAGCCGCCGGGGAGCTGTTTTTT
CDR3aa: CASSPRTAAGELFF

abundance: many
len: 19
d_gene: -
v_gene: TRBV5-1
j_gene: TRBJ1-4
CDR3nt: TGCGCCAGCAGCTTGGAACCAGGGGCGCGATGGGCAGCTAATGAAAAACTGTTTTTT
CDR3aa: CASSLEPGARWAANEKLFF

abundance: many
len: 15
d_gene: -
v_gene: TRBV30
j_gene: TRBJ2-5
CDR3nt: TGTGCCTGGAGTGTACTCGGGAGTGGGGGAGAGACCCAGTACTTC
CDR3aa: CAWSVLGSGGETQYF

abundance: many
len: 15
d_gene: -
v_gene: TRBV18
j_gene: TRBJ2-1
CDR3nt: TGTGCCAGCTCACGCCGACAGGACTCCTACAATGAGCAGTTCTTC
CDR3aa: CASSRRQDSYNEQFF

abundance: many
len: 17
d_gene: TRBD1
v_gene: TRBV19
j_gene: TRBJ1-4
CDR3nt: TGTGCCAGTAGTTCCGGGACAGGGCCCGCAACTAATGAAAAACTGTTTTTT
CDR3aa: CASSSGTGPATNEKLFF

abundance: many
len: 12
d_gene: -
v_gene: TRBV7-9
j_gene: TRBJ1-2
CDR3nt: TGTGCCAGCAGCTTGGCGGAGTATGGCTACACCTTC
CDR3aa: CASSLAEYGYTF

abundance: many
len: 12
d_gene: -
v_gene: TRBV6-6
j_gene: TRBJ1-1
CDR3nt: TGTGCCAGTTGCAGGGGGAACACTGAAGCTTTCTTT
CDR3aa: CASCRGNTEAFF

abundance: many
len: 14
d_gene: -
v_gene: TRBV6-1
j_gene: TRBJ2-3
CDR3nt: TGTGCCAGCAGAACAGGGGAGGCCTTGGTTACGCAGTATTTT
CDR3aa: CASRTGEALVTQYF

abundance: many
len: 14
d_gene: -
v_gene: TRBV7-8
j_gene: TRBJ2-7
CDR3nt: TGTGCCAGCAGCTTAAGGCGGGAAGCCTACGAGCAGTACTTC
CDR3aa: CASSLRREAYEQYF

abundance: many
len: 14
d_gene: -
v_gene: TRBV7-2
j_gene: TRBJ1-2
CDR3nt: TGTGCCAGCAGCTTAGAAGTCGGGGTCTATGGCTACACCTTC
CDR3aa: CASSLEVGVYGYTF

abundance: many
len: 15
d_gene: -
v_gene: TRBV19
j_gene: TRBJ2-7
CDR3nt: TGTGCCACCTCAGGAGGAGGGATCGATCGGTACGAGCAGTACTTC
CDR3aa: CATSGGGIDRYEQYF

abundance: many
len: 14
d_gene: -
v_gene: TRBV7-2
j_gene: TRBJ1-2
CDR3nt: TGTGCCAGCAGCCCCCGGACAGCTAACTATGGCTACACCTTC
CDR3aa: CASSPRTANYGYTF

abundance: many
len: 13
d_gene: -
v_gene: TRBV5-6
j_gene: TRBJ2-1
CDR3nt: TGTGCCAGCAGCTTGTCCCTAGCGTATGAGCAGTTCTTC
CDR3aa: CASSLSLAYEQFF

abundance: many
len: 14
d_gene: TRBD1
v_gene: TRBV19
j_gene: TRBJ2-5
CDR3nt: TGTGCCAGTAGTATCGGGACAGGGGAAGAGACCCAGTACTTC
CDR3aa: CASSIGTGEETQYF

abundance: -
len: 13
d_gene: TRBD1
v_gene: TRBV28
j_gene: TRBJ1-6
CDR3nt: TGTGCCAGCAGTTTTACAGGGGCCAAGGCCCTCCACTTT
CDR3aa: CASSFTGAKALHF

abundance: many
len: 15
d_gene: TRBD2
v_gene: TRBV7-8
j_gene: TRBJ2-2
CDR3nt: TGTGCCAGCAGCTTAGTAGCGGGGGACACCGGGGAGCTGTTTTTT
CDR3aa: CASSLVAGDTGELFF

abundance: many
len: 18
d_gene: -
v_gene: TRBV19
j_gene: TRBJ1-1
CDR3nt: TGTGCCAGTAGTATCTTACTTAGTACCCCCCGGGGAAAAACTGAAGCTTTCTTT
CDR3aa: CASSILLSTPRGKTEAFF

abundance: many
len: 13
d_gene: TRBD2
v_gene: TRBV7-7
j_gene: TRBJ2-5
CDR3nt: TGTGCTAGCAGCTTAGCGCGGGGGGAGACCCAGTACTTC
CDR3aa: CASSLARGETQYF

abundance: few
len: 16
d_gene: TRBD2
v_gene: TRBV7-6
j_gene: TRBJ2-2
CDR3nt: TGTGCCAGCAGCCCGACTAGCGGGAGGGCGTCCGGGGAGCTGTTTTTT
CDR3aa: CASSPTSGRASGELFF

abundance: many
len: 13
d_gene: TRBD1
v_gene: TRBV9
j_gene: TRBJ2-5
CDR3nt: TGTGCCAGCAGCCAGGGGGACCGAGAGACCCAGTACTTC
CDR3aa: CASSQGDRETQYF

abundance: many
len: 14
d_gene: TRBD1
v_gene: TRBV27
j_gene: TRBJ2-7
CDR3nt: TGTGCCAGCAGTCCCGGGACAGGGGGCTACGAGCAGTACTTC
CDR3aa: CASSPGTGGYEQYF

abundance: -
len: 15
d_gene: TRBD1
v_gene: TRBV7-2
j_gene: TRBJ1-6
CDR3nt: TGTGCCAGCAGCGAGTTGGGACAGATCAATTCACCCCTCCACTTT
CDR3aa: CASSELGQINSPLHF

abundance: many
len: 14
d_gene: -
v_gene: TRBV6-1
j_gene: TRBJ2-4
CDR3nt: TGTGCCAGCAGTGAAACAGGAGCCAAAAACATTCAGTACTTC
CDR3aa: CASSETGAKNIQYF

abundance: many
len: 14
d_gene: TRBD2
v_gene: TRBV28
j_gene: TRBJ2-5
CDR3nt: TGTGCCAGCAGAGAGTATCTGCGGGAGGGGACCCAGTACTTC
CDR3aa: CASREYLREGTQYF

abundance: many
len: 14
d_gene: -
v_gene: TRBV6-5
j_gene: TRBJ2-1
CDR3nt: TGTGCCAGCAGTTACTCGAACTCTGACAATGAGCAGTTCTTC
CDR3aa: CASSYSNSDNEQFF

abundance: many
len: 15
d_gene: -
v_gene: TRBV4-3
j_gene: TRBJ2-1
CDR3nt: TGCGCCAGCACCCCTGTGCGGGGCTCCTACAATGAGCAGTTCTTC
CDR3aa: CASTPVRGSYNEQFF

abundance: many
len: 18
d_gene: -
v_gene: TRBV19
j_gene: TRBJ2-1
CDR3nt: TGTGCCAGTAGTATAGATCCCACGGCGGAACTCTCCTACAATGAGCAGTTCTTC
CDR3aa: CASSIDPTAELSYNEQFF